A selection of T cell receptor beta chains follows, all from one sample in a study of OX40 agonist ivuxolimab in advanced cancers. The table came from immunoSEQ multiplex PCR; TCRdb's copy has only in-frame clones and leaves some out. Of more than 65,000 clones detected, roughly 78% appear once; the ten largest clones hold over 4.5%. Sequenced here: CD4+ or CD8+ T cells sorted from blood, sampled in a trial of the OX40 agonist ivuxolimab. These receptors all stem from an adult with an advanced solid tumor such as melanoma, head and neck, liver or kidney cancer. Both conserved end residues are part of each CDR3. The order of the fields is D gene, clone size, V gene, J gene, CDR3 DNA, CDR3 protein. D genes are given only for firm matches. Size values are once, few and many counts, or a class for expanded clones, and some rows have none.

d_call: -; clone_size: -; v_call: TRBV6-5; j_call: TRBJ2-7; cdr3_nt: TGTGCCAGCAGTTCCCTACGAGAGGAGTACTTC; cdr3_aa: CASSSLREEYF
d_call: TRBD1; clone_size: -; v_call: TRBV5-1; j_call: TRBJ2-4; cdr3_nt: TGCGCCAGCAGCTTACTCGGGACAGCCCAGGGGAAAAACATTCAGTACTTC; cdr3_aa: CASSLLGTAQGKNIQYF
d_call: -; clone_size: -; v_call: TRBV2; j_call: TRBJ1-4; cdr3_nt: TGTGCCAGCAGGGGGACACCCAGTGAAAAACTGTTTTTT; cdr3_aa: CASRGTPSEKLFF
d_call: TRBD1; clone_size: -; v_call: TRBV2; j_call: TRBJ2-3; cdr3_nt: TGTGCCAGCAGTCCCGGGACAGGGAGGTCAGATACGCAGTATTTT; cdr3_aa: CASSPGTGRSDTQYF
d_call: -; clone_size: -; v_call: TRBV5-6; j_call: TRBJ2-7; cdr3_nt: TGTGCCAGCAGCTTTCTCTACGAGCAGTACTTC; cdr3_aa: CASSFLYEQYF
d_call: -; clone_size: few; v_call: TRBV28; j_call: TRBJ2-6; cdr3_nt: TGTGCCAGCAGTCTCGGGGGTCCCCCTGGGGCCAACGTCCTGACTTTC; cdr3_aa: CASSLGGPPGANVLTF
d_call: -; clone_size: -; v_call: TRBV7-2; j_call: TRBJ1-4; cdr3_nt: TGTGCCAGCAGCCCGCACGGTAGCGAGGGTAATGAAAAACTGTTTTTT; cdr3_aa: CASSPHGSEGNEKLFF
d_call: TRBD2; clone_size: -; v_call: TRBV4-3; j_call: TRBJ2-1; cdr3_nt: TGCGCCAGCAGCCAAGATTACGGGGGGGGCCTTTATACAAATGAGCAGTTCTTC; cdr3_aa: CASSQDYGGGLYTNEQFF
d_call: -; clone_size: few; v_call: TRBV19; j_call: TRBJ2-3; cdr3_nt: TGTGCCAGTAGTATAGCGGCCCGAGGCACAGATACGCAGTATTTT; cdr3_aa: CASSIAARGTDTQYF
d_call: -; clone_size: -; v_call: TRBV6-1; j_call: TRBJ1-1; cdr3_nt: TGTGCCAGCAGTGCCCGTCGGTGGGGGACTGAAGCTTTCTTT; cdr3_aa: CASSARRWGTEAFF
d_call: -; clone_size: -; v_call: TRBV14; j_call: TRBJ1-4; cdr3_nt: TGTGCCAGCAGCCAAGTGGGACGGGCAACTAATGAAAAACTGTTTTTT; cdr3_aa: CASSQVGRATNEKLFF
d_call: TRBD1; clone_size: -; v_call: TRBV11-2; j_call: TRBJ2-7; cdr3_nt: TGTGCCAGCAGCAGCGTGGGGGACAGGGGCTACGAGCAGTACTTC; cdr3_aa: CASSSVGDRGYEQYF
d_call: -; clone_size: -; v_call: TRBV14; j_call: TRBJ1-4; cdr3_nt: TGTGCCAGCAGCCTGGGGGGTCGAGGAAGCAATGAAAAACTGTTTTTT; cdr3_aa: CASSLGGRGSNEKLFF
d_call: TRBD1; clone_size: -; v_call: TRBV19; j_call: TRBJ1-5; cdr3_nt: TGTGCCAGTAGTATAGCTTGGACAGGGGATAGCAATCAGCCCCAGCATTTT; cdr3_aa: CASSIAWTGDSNQPQHF
d_call: -; clone_size: -; v_call: TRBV18; j_call: TRBJ2-3; cdr3_nt: TGTGCCAGCTCCCACGACAGGAGGCCCACAGATACGCAGTATTTT; cdr3_aa: CASSHDRRPTDTQYF
d_call: -; clone_size: many; v_call: TRBV27; j_call: TRBJ2-6; cdr3_nt: TGTGCCAGCAGTCACGGACCTGCTGGGGCCAACGTCCTGACTTTC; cdr3_aa: CASSHGPAGANVLTF
d_call: TRBD1; clone_size: -; v_call: TRBV29-1; j_call: TRBJ1-5; cdr3_nt: TGCAGCGTTGCCCTGGCAGGGGGCAGTCAGCCCCAGCATTTT; cdr3_aa: CSVALAGGSQPQHF
d_call: -; clone_size: -; v_call: TRBV5-1; j_call: TRBJ2-7; cdr3_nt: TGCGCCAGCAGCTTACCAAGGGGAGACAACGAGCAGTACTTC; cdr3_aa: CASSLPRGDNEQYF
d_call: -; clone_size: -; v_call: TRBV14; j_call: TRBJ2-5; cdr3_nt: TGTGCCAGCAGCCAAGTATACGACCAAGAGACCCAGTACTTC; cdr3_aa: CASSQVYDQETQYF
d_call: TRBD2; clone_size: -; v_call: TRBV7-2; j_call: TRBJ2-7; cdr3_nt: TGTGCCAGCAGCTTTCTAGCGGGAGGTAACCACGAGCAGTACTTC; cdr3_aa: CASSFLAGGNHEQYF
d_call: TRBD1; clone_size: few; v_call: TRBV5-1; j_call: TRBJ2-3; cdr3_nt: TGCGCCAGCAGCCCGACAGGGTATAGCACAGATACGCAGTATTTT; cdr3_aa: CASSPTGYSTDTQYF
d_call: TRBD1; clone_size: -; v_call: TRBV5-1; j_call: TRBJ1-5; cdr3_nt: TGCGCCAGCAGTCCGACAGGGGGCTCAGGGCAGCCCCAGCATTTT; cdr3_aa: CASSPTGGSGQPQHF
d_call: -; clone_size: -; v_call: TRBV27; j_call: TRBJ1-2; cdr3_nt: TGTGCCAGCAGTCCCGACGGTAACTATGGCTACACCTTC; cdr3_aa: CASSPDGNYGYTF
d_call: TRBD1; clone_size: -; v_call: TRBV7-9; j_call: TRBJ2-7; cdr3_nt: TGTGCCTCCGTTGAGTGGCAGGGGGCTTACGAGCAGTACTTC; cdr3_aa: CASVEWQGAYEQYF